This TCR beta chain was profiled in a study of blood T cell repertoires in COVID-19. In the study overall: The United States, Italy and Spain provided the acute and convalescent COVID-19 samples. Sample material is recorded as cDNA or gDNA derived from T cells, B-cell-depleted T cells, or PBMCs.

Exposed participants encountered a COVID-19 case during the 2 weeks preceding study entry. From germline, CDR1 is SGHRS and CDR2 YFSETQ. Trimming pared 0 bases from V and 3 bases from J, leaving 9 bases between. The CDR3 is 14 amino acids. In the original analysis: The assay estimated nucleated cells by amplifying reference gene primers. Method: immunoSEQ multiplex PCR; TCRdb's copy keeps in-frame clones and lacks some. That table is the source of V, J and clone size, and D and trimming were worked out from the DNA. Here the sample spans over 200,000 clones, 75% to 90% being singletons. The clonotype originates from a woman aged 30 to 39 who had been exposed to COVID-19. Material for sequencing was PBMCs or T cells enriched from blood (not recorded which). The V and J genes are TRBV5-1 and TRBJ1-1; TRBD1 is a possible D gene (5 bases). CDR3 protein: CASSLARGDTEAFF. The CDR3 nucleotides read TGCGCCAGCAGCTTGGCCCGGGGGGACACTGAAGCTTTCTTT.